This entry describes one T cell receptor beta chain. Its antigen target is currently unknown. Because it lacks the conserved phenylalanine or tryptophan at the end, this CDR3 is likely a read error. No DNA is shown, since the ends of the CDR3 on it are uncertain; the CDR3 is the one TCRdb lists. To analyze paired alpha-beta TCRs of CD8+ T cells, the researchers used an expanded emulsion RT-PCR method with primers covering all TCR V genes. Before emulsion RT-PCR, CD8+ T cells were isolated with a CD8 positive selection kit and incubated overnight in 8.5 to 10 IU/mL IL-2. These data come from a study of T cell repertoires in breast cancer (dated by TCRdb to about 2016). About the full investigation: Samples profiled in the study came from tumors, lymph nodes and peripheral blood lymphocytes of breast cancer patients, along with peripheral blood from healthy control donors. Because breast cancer has a low mutational burden and rarely has common mutations, the study reasoned that TCRs shared between breast cancer patients would target shared antigens. Tumors and tumor-involved lymph nodes were minced, digested with Liberase and DNase, and then passed through 70-um and 40-um filters. ER+/PR+ status was present in the majority of the 21 patient tumors that were analyzed for shared TCRs. Tumor-free lymph nodes were processed without enzymatic digestion, and Ficoll was used to separate blood samples. The controls were nine healthy donors whose age range was similar to that of the patients. On average, about 500,000 sequences per sample and around 9.2 reads per input cell were obtained by sequencing.

The research as a whole found: Some 18 TCR pairs were shared across seven or more patient tumors and rarely found in control blood, suggesting possible tumor specificity. Because transcript abundance and primer differences skewed clone recovery, emulsion RT-PCR was regarded as qualitative rather than quantitative. Genuine antitumor clones may have been missed because singleton TCRs were discarded and only part of each tumor was sampled. TRBV7 predominated among the shared TCRs, which could possibly reflect tumor recognition or a mispriming bias from eight TRBV7 primers. Shared TCRs were encoded by various nucleotide sequences, which suggests selection and expansion based on antigen. About fourfold more TCRs were shared with matched tumor repertoires by tumor-involved sentinel lymph nodes than by tumor-free nodes (7.7% versus 2%).

The CDR3 region is 14 residues in length, termini included. CDR1 SGHTA and CDR2 FQGTGA are derived from the germline V gene. Libraries were prepared through emulsion pairing. Unpaired genes were suppressed in a second nested PCR with blocking oligos, after which Illumina adaptors and barcodes were added in a third nested PCR. Each master mix for emulsion RT-PCR held roughly 5,000-280,000 T cells along with C-region, Stepout and V-region primers. Emulsions were generated with the Micellula Emulsion and Purification Kit, and RT-PCR used Qiagen OneStep RT-PCR reagents. The pooled libraries were sequenced on an Illumina MiSeq using paired-end 2 x 250 reads. The published analysis was carried out like this. Read pairs were joined in Galaxy and clipped at the engineered overlap into separate alpha and beta files, and reads that were not clipped were discarded. To assign alpha-beta pairs, the researchers used CompleteTCR, a MiTCR-based pipeline that relies on an R script to link chains sharing read cluster identifiers. TCR sequences that were observed only once, about 1-3.2% of the total, were removed as potential sequencing errors. TCRdb reprocessing: public reads trimmed at Q25 with fastp, clones called with MiXCR, in-frame beta chains kept. Rows are combined by CDR3 protein, so each entry shows the most common genes and DNA. TCRdb, not the original authors, processed these V and J calls. The sample table shows hundreds of distinct CDR3 sequences, and roughly 50% are seen once. The ten largest clones add up to approximately 94% of the sample.

This sequence originates from a pool of human donors with breast cancer or a healthy control (not recorded which). Sequencing was performed on CD8+ T cells. The V and J genes are TRBV7-3 and TRBJ2-4; the table assigns TRBD1, which was not confirmed against the DNA. The CDR3 reads as follows: CASSLGQGANIQDG.